These T cell receptor beta chains were read from a single sample in a study of cytomegalovirus exposure and HLA in healthy donors. Some clones are missing from TCRdb's copy, which holds only in-frame ones; the method was immunoSEQ multiplex PCR. The table records tens of thousands of clones, around 77% of them present only once. Sequencing input: PBMCs. Every receptor here comes from a man younger than 40 in good health and CMV-seronegative. The CDR3 runs from the conserved cysteine through the conserved F or W. D genes are given only for firm matches. Size tells how often a clone was seen (once, few, many) or the class of an expanded clone, and some rows leave it out.

TRBD1	TRBJ1-4	15	.	TRBV6-5	TGTGCCAGCAGTTATCGAGGGGGCGATAATGAAAAACTGTTTTTT	CASSYRGGDNEKLFF
TRBD1	TRBJ1-2	14	once	TRBV6-1	TGTGCCAGCAGGGGGGACAGGGCTAACTATGGCTACACCTTC	CASRGDRANYGYTF
.	TRBJ1-5	17	.	TRBV7-8	TGTGCCAGCAGCTTAGCTGTGTCCCAGGATAGCAATCAGCCCCAGCATTTT	CASSLAVSQDSNQPQHF
.	TRBJ2-1	11	.	TRBV5-1	TGCGCCAGCAGCTTGGACGGGGAGCAGTTCTTC	CASSLDGEQFF
TRBD1	TRBJ1-2	15	.	TRBV4-2	TGTGCCAGCAGCCATCAGGGACAGGGGGACTATGGCTACACCTTC	CASSHQGQGDYGYTF
TRBD1	TRBJ1-2	14	.	TRBV30	TGTGCCTGGATAAGACAGGGGAACTACAATGTCTACACCTTC	CAWIRQGNYNVYTF
.	TRBJ1-5	13	.	TRBV28	TGTGCCAGCAAACAGGCCAGCAATCAGCCCCAGCATTTT	CASKQASNQPQHF
.	TRBJ2-3	14	.	TRBV5-1	TGCGCCAGCAGCTTGGGGGGGCCCACAGATACGCAGTATTTT	CASSLGGPTDTQYF
.	TRBJ1-1	15	.	TRBV11-2	TGTGCCAGCACCGCGACAGGACTTATTAACACTGAAGCTTTCTTT	CASTATGLINTEAFF
.	TRBJ2-5	16	.	TRBV15	TGTGCCACCAGCAGAGATATCTCGGCGGACCAAGAGACCCAGTACTTC	CATSRDISADQETQYF
TRBD1	TRBJ1-2	13	.	TRBV9	TGTGCCAGCAGCGTCTCGGACAGGGATGGCTACACCTTC	CASSVSDRDGYTF
.	TRBJ1-5	15	.	TRBV19	TGTGCCAGTAGTATTGAAATTACACGCAATCAGCCCCAGCATTTT	CASSIEITRNQPQHF
.	TRBJ1-1	17	.	TRBV5-6	TGTGCCAGCAGCTTGGGGGGCAGGGGTGGGGGGAACACTGAAGCTTTCTTT	CASSLGGRGGGNTEAFF
TRBD1	TRBJ1-1	12	.	TRBV30	TGTGCCTGGAGGGGACAGGGGGCGCAAGCTTTCTTT	CAWRGQGAQAFF
.	TRBJ2-1	16	.	TRBV14	TGTGCCAGCAGCGCAAGTGGCAGGGGGGCCTACAATGAGCAGTTCTTC	CASSASGRGAYNEQFF
TRBD2	TRBJ2-1	14	few	TRBV6-6	TGTGCCAGCAGTCCGACTAGCGGGTTAGATGAGCAGTTCTTC	CASSPTSGLDEQFF
TRBD1	TRBJ2-7	14	.	TRBV6-4	TGTGCCAGCAGTGACGGGACAGGGGGCGGCGAGCAGTACTTC	CASSDGTGGGEQYF
.	TRBJ2-3	16	.	TRBV7-2	TGTGCCAGCAGCCTCCCGGGAGCGGTGCGCACAGATACGCAGTATTTT	CASSLPGAVRTDTQYF
TRBD1	TRBJ2-2	15	.	TRBV11-2	TGTGCCAGCAGCTTAGTAGAACAGGGGACCGGGGAGCTGTTTTTT	CASSLVEQGTGELFF
TRBD2	TRBJ2-3	20	.	TRBV4-2	TGTGCCAGCAGCCCAGGGAAAGGGACTAGCGGGGGTCGTGGTGGGGATACGCAGTATTTT	CASSPGKGTSGGRGGDTQYF
TRBD1	TRBJ1-4	19	few	TRBV10-3	TGTGCCATCAGTGACTCCACCGCGGGACAGGGAATAACTAATGAAAAACTGTTTTTT	CAISDSTAGQGITNEKLFF
.	TRBJ2-1	14	.	TRBV4-1	TGCGCCAGCAGCCGGGCCTTTGAGGGCGATGAGCAGTTCTTC	CASSRAFEGDEQFF
TRBD1	TRBJ1-2	15	.	TRBV28	TGTGCCAGCAGTTTACACCGGACAGGGGCCTATGGCTACACCTTC	CASSLHRTGAYGYTF
.	TRBJ2-3	12	.	TRBV29-1	TGCAGCGTAGGCGGAAACACAGATACGCAGTATTTT	CSVGGNTDTQYF
.	TRBJ2-7	15	.	TRBV28	TGTGCCAGCAGCTATAACAGGGAAAGCTCCTACGAGCAGTACTTC	CASSYNRESSYEQYF
TRBD1	TRBJ2-6	16	.	TRBV7-9	TGTGCCAGCAGCCTTCGGACAGGGGCTGGGGCCAACGTCCTGACTTTC	CASSLRTGAGANVLTF
.	TRBJ1-1	17	.	TRBV5-1	TGCGCCAGCAGCTTGGTTTTTGAGGGCAGAGCGAACACTGAAGCTTTCTTT	CASSLVFEGRANTEAFF
TRBD2	TRBJ2-3	18	.	TRBV27	TGTGCCAGCAGTTCGGGACTAGCGGGAGGGGCTTCTTCAGATACGCAGTATTTT	CASSSGLAGGASSDTQYF
TRBD2	TRBJ2-5	15	.	TRBV5-1	TGCGCCAGCAGCTTTGCGGGACTAGCGGGAGAGACCCAGTACTTC	CASSFAGLAGETQYF
TRBD2	TRBJ2-1	16	.	TRBV19	TGTGCCAGTAGTAGGGCTAGCGGGAGTAGTTACAATGAGCAGTTCTTC	CASSRASGSSYNEQFF
TRBD1	TRBJ2-6	18	.	TRBV28	TGTGCCAGCAGTCTCGGGCAGGGGGCGTCTCTTGGGGCCAACGTCCTGACTTTC	CASSLGQGASLGANVLTF
TRBD1	TRBJ2-7	14	few	TRBV5-4	TGTGCCAGCAGCTTGGGGACAGGGACCTACGAGCAGTACTTC	CASSLGTGTYEQYF
.	TRBJ1-5	14	.	TRBV7-2	TGTGCCAGCAGCGTAACAGGGAGCGCTCAGCCCCAGCATTTT	CASSVTGSAQPQHF
.	TRBJ2-2	15	.	TRBV19	TGTGCCACGACGGCAGGGCCGCGATGGACCGGGGAGCTGTTTTTT	CATTAGPRWTGELFF
.	TRBJ2-7	9	.	TRBV11-3	TGTGCCAGCAGCTCAGAGCAGTACTTC	CASSSEQYF
TRBD2	TRBJ2-7	16	.	TRBV10-2	TGCGCCAGCCGGGGACTAGCGGGGGGCTCTACCTACGAGCAGTACTTC	CASRGLAGGSTYEQYF
TRBD1	TRBJ2-7	14	few	TRBV6-6	TGTGCCAGCAGCACCCCGGACAGGGTCGGCGAGCAGTACTTC	CASSTPDRVGEQYF
TRBD1	TRBJ2-5	14	.	TRBV6-1	TGTGCCAGCAAGTTTACAGGGGAGAGCGGGACCCAGTACTTC	CASKFTGESGTQYF
TRBD1	TRBJ1-5	14	few	TRBV7-9	TGTGCCAGCAGCTCCAGGGGGCAGGGTCAGCCCCAGCATTTT	CASSSRGQGQPQHF
.	TRBJ2-5	15	.	TRBV11-2	TGTGCCAGCGTAGCGGGGACAGCGTACCAAGAGACCCAGTACTTC	CASVAGTAYQETQYF
.	TRBJ1-1	15	.	TRBV5-8	TGTGCCCACGCCGGAAGGGGCAGCCTGAACACTGAAGCTTTCTTT	CAHAGRGSLNTEAFF
.	TRBJ1-6	15	.	TRBV15	TGTGCCACCAGCAGAGTTGGTAGGTCAGGATCACCCCTCCACTTT	CATSRVGRSGSPLHF
.	TRBJ2-7	16	few	TRBV5-6	TGTGCCAGCAGCCCCGAGGGTCCGGGGAGCTCCTACGAGCAGTACTTC	CASSPEGPGSSYEQYF
TRBD1	TRBJ2-7	12	.	TRBV30	TGTGCCTGGAGTACGACAGGGAACGAGCAGTACTTC	CAWSTTGNEQYF
TRBD2	TRBJ2-1	15	.	TRBV5-8	TGTGCCAGCAGCTTGGTCGCCGGTCTAGCGGGAGCACGGTTCTTC	CASSLVAGLAGARFF
.	TRBJ1-2	13	few	TRBV2	TGTGCCAGCAGTGACCGGGCTAGGGGTGGCTACACCTTC	CASSDRARGGYTF
TRBD2	TRBJ2-2	18	.	TRBV7-2	TGTGCCAGCAGCTTAGGCCGGGGTGGGACTAGCAACACCGGGGAGCTGTTTTTT	CASSLGRGGTSNTGELFF
.	TRBJ1-2	15	.	TRBV6-5	TGTGCCAGCAGTTACTCGACGGGAGGGGACTATGGCTACACCTTC	CASSYSTGGDYGYTF
TRBD2	TRBJ2-1	15	.	TRBV4-2	TGTGCCAGCAGCCAAGATAGCGGGGGGGCCAATGAGCAGTTCTTC	CASSQDSGGANEQFF
TRBD1	TRBJ2-1	17	.	TRBV11-2	TGTGCCAGCAGCTTAGAGGGGGGACAGGGGGGTCAGAATGAGCAGTTCTTC	CASSLEGGQGGQNEQFF
TRBD1	TRBJ1-1	16	.	TRBV5-5	TGTGCCAGCAGCTCTGGACAGGGAACAATGAACACTGAAGCTTTCTTT	CASSSGQGTMNTEAFF
.	TRBJ2-1	16	once	TRBV5-1	TGCGCCAGCAGCTTGGCGGGCGGGGCCAACTACAATGAGCAGTTCTTC	CASSLAGGANYNEQFF
.	TRBJ2-3	17	.	TRBV7-8	TGTGCCAGCAGTCACGCAGGCCCCAGTGGTAGCACAGATACGCAGTATTTT	CASSHAGPSGSTDTQYF
.	TRBJ2-3	21	.	TRBV10-3	TGTGCCATCAGTCAGTGTCGAAGGAAGACAGTCCTAGGGTTTAGCACAGATACGCAGTATTTT	CAISQCRRKTVLGFSTDTQYF
TRBD2	TRBJ2-7	17	.	TRBV28	TGTGCCAGCAGTTTTCCGGGACTAGCGGGAATTTCCTACGAGCAGTACTTC	CASSFPGLAGISYEQYF